A selection of T cell receptor beta chains follows, all from one sample in a study of shared clonotypes between healthy human individuals. Data came from immunoSEQ multiplex PCR; TCRdb stores just in-frame clones and leaves some out. The table includes 2 million to 3 million clones, roughly 93% detected once. The specimen sequenced was naive CD4+ T cells from PBMCs. The receptors here all came from a man aged 18 to 30 in good health. Some clones in this sample may be carry-over from other donors' samples. Both conserved end residues are part of each CDR3. The order of the fields is D gene, clone size, J gene, V gene, CDR3 protein, CDR3 DNA. A D gene is named only where the DNA matches it firmly. Rows give clone size only sometimes, using once, few, many, or a class for an expanded clone.

D: -; size: -; J: TRBJ2-7; V: TRBV29-1; CDR3: CSTRDPSYEQYF; DNA: TGCAGCACCCGGGATCCCTCCTACGAGCAGTACTTC
D: TRBD2; size: -; J: TRBJ2-5; V: TRBV28; CDR3: CASSFSSGAQTQYF; DNA: TGTGCCAGCAGTTTTTCTAGCGGGGCGCAGACCCAGTACTTC
D: -; size: -; J: TRBJ1-3; V: TRBV9; CDR3: CASSVGASGNTIYF; DNA: TGTGCCAGCAGCGTAGGGGCCTCTGGAAACACCATATATTTT
D: -; size: -; J: TRBJ1-5; V: TRBV5-1; CDR3: CASSLVSGANQPQHF; DNA: TGCGCCAGCAGCTTGGTGTCAGGGGCCAATCAGCCCCAGCATTTT
D: -; size: -; J: TRBJ2-2; V: TRBV7-3; CDR3: CASSLGADNGELFF; DNA: TGTGCCAGCAGCTTGGGAGCAGATAACGGGGAGCTGTTTTTT
D: -; size: -; J: TRBJ2-1; V: TRBV10-3; CDR3: CAISVTGRENEQFF; DNA: TGTGCCATCAGTGTCACAGGGAGGGAAAATGAGCAGTTCTTC
D: TRBD2; size: many; J: TRBJ2-7; V: TRBV28; CDR3: CASSRGLAGHEQYF; DNA: TGTGCCAGCAGCCGGGGACTAGCGGGACACGAGCAGTACTTC
D: TRBD1; size: -; J: TRBJ2-1; V: TRBV9; CDR3: CASSRRDRGQDEQFF; DNA: TGTGCCAGCAGTCGCCGGGACAGGGGGCAGGATGAGCAGTTCTTC
D: -; size: -; J: TRBJ1-1; V: TRBV4-1; CDR3: CASSQGISGGLTEAFF; DNA: TGCGCCAGCAGCCAAGGAATATCCGGGGGACTCACTGAAGCTTTCTTT
D: -; size: -; J: TRBJ1-4; V: TRBV28; CDR3: CASRGAGVINNEKLFF; DNA: TGTGCCAGCAGGGGGGCGGGGGTCATAAATAATGAAAAACTGTTTTTT
D: TRBD1; size: -; J: TRBJ1-2; V: TRBV29-1; CDR3: CSVDRQGGYTF; DNA: TGCAGCGTCGATAGACAGGGAGGCTACACCTTC
D: -; size: -; J: TRBJ1-3; V: TRBV29-1; CDR3: CSVEGRSGNTIYF; DNA: TGCAGCGTTGAGGGACGTTCTGGAAACACCATATATTTT
D: -; size: -; J: TRBJ2-3; V: TRBV5-1; CDR3: CASSLVMGTDTQYF; DNA: TGCGCCAGCAGCTTGGTTATGGGCACAGATACGCAGTATTTT
D: -; size: -; J: TRBJ2-7; V: TRBV11-3; CDR3: CASSLGDNSYEQYF; DNA: TGTGCCAGCAGCTTAGGGGACAACTCCTACGAGCAGTACTTC
D: -; size: -; J: TRBJ2-2; V: TRBV5-1; CDR3: CASSLVGGGVSGELFF; DNA: TGCGCCAGCAGCTTGGTTGGGGGCGGAGTCTCCGGGGAGCTGTTTTTT
D: -; size: -; J: TRBJ1-2; V: TRBV18; CDR3: CASSPLAEGYGYTF; DNA: TGTGCCAGCTCACCATTGGCCGAGGGCTATGGCTACACCTTC
D: -; size: few; J: TRBJ2-2; V: TRBV7-3; CDR3: CASSLGPTELFF; DNA: TGTGCCAGCAGCTTGGGACCAACGGAGCTGTTTTTT
D: -; size: -; J: TRBJ2-3; V: TRBV6-5; CDR3: CASSSSDTQADTQYF; DNA: TGTGCCAGCAGTTCCTCGGACACTCAAGCAGATACGCAGTATTTT
D: -; size: -; J: TRBJ2-1; V: TRBV11-2; CDR3: CASSVGTPQRKQFF; DNA: TGTGCCAGCAGCGTCGGGACTCCCCAGCGTAAGCAGTTCTTC
D: -; size: few; J: TRBJ2-2; V: TRBV30; CDR3: CAWSVQSTGELFF; DNA: TGTGCCTGGAGTGTACAAAGCACCGGGGAGCTGTTTTTT
D: TRBD1; size: -; J: TRBJ2-7; V: TRBV2; CDR3: CASSDPGTVRPYEQYF; DNA: TGTGCCAGCAGTGACCCCGGGACAGTCAGACCCTACGAGCAGTACTTC
D: -; size: -; J: TRBJ2-7; V: TRBV7-2; CDR3: CASSFYGPRVYEQYF; DNA: TGTGCCAGCAGCTTTTATGGCCCACGGGTCTACGAGCAGTACTTC
D: -; size: -; J: TRBJ1-2; V: TRBV9; CDR3: CASSVGGRNYGYTF; DNA: TGTGCCAGCAGCGTAGGAGGCAGGAACTATGGCTACACCTTC
D: -; size: -; J: TRBJ1-1; V: TRBV23-1; CDR3: CASSQSQDTEAFF; DNA: TGCGCCAGCAGTCAATCCCAGGACACTGAAGCTTTCTTT
D: TRBD1; size: once; J: TRBJ1-1; V: TRBV11-1; CDR3: CASSVTGTMNTEAFF; DNA: TGTGCCAGCAGCGTGACAGGGACCATGAACACTGAAGCTTTCTTT
D: TRBD2; size: -; J: TRBJ2-1; V: TRBV19; CDR3: CASSIGGGRAYNEQFF; DNA: TGTGCCAGTAGTATAGGTGGCGGGAGGGCCTACAATGAGCAGTTCTTC
D: TRBD2; size: -; J: TRBJ2-3; V: TRBV7-2; CDR3: CASSLTSGISDTQYF; DNA: TGTGCCAGCAGCTTAACTAGCGGGATATCAGATACGCAGTATTTT
D: -; size: -; J: TRBJ1-1; V: TRBV27; CDR3: CASSSGGGAFF; DNA: TGTGCCAGCAGTTCCGGCGGTGGAGCTTTCTTT
D: TRBD2; size: -; J: TRBJ2-3; V: TRBV15; CDR3: CATSRGPSGGDTQYF; DNA: TGTGCCACCAGCAGAGGTCCTAGCGGCGGGGATACGCAGTATTTT
D: TRBD2; size: -; J: TRBJ2-7; V: TRBV9; CDR3: CASSVGTSGRNSYEQYF; DNA: TGTGCCAGCAGCGTCGGGACTAGCGGGAGGAACTCCTACGAGCAGTACTTC
D: -; size: -; J: TRBJ1-6; V: TRBV6-5; CDR3: CASRRDRSDFSPLHF; DNA: TGTGCCAGCAGAAGAGACAGGTCCGACTTTTCACCCCTCCACTTT
D: TRBD2; size: -; J: TRBJ2-5; V: TRBV2; CDR3: CASRTSGTAGTQYF; DNA: TGTGCCAGCAGGACTAGCGGGACAGCGGGGACCCAGTACTTC
D: TRBD1; size: -; J: TRBJ2-7; V: TRBV25-1; CDR3: CASRTGQGYEQYF; DNA: TGTGCCAGCAGAACCGGACAGGGCTACGAGCAGTACTTC
D: -; size: -; J: TRBJ2-6; V: TRBV7-9; CDR3: CASRQTGEGANVLTF; DNA: TGTGCCAGCAGACAGACGGGGGAAGGGGCCAACGTCCTGACTTTC
D: -; size: -; J: TRBJ1-1; V: TRBV5-1; CDR3: CASSLDSHTEAFF; DNA: TGCGCCAGCAGCTTAGACAGTCACACTGAAGCTTTCTTT
D: TRBD2; size: -; J: TRBJ2-1; V: TRBV11-3; CDR3: CASSSGTLAGGYNEQFF; DNA: TGTGCCAGCAGCTCAGGAACCCTAGCGGGGGGCTACAATGAGCAGTTCTTC
D: TRBD1; size: -; J: TRBJ2-1; V: TRBV5-1; CDR3: CASRGSGQPSNEQFF; DNA: TGCGCCAGCAGGGGGTCGGGACAGCCCTCCAATGAGCAGTTCTTC
D: -; size: few; J: TRBJ1-1; V: TRBV7-9; CDR3: CASSRTVTEAFF; DNA: TGTGCCAGCAGCCGGACCGTAACTGAAGCTTTCTTT
D: TRBD2; size: -; J: TRBJ2-7; V: TRBV28; CDR3: CASSVGGTTYEQYF; DNA: TGTGCCAGCAGTGTGGGCGGGACTACCTACGAGCAGTACTTC
D: TRBD1; size: -; J: TRBJ2-2; V: TRBV5-1; CDR3: CASTPPGQGNTGELFF; DNA: TGCGCCAGCACTCCGCCGGGACAGGGAAACACCGGGGAGCTGTTTTTT